The clone carrying this T cell receptor beta chain was recorded once. Only in-frame clones appear in the TCRdb table, and some are missing; sequencing was by immunoSEQ multiplex PCR. The table records under 75,000 clones, 90% of them present only once. The data were taken from a study of control samples from healthy donors and cancer patients. CDR3 length equals 17 residues. The V end lost 3 bases, the J end lost 2 bases, and 16 bases lay between the germline ends. CDR1 and CDR2 from the germline V gene are SGHVS and FQNEAQ. The sample was PBMCs. J is TRBJ2-2 and V is TRBV7-8; D might be TRBD2 (6 bases). This clonotype was sampled from a woman between 45 and 65 years old with colorectal cancer. CDR3 coding DNA: TGTGCCAGCAGCTTCGCGGGACGAACATTAAACACCGGGGAGCTGTTTTTT. As protein: CASSFAGRTLNTGELFF.